This TCR beta chain was sequenced in a study of T cell repertoires in ileal Crohn's disease. V was pared by 0 bases and J by 1 base, with 9 bases between. This CDR3 has 16 amino acids. CDR1 and CDR2 (germline): SGHTA, FQGTGA. The data were produced by immunoSEQ multiplex PCR, yet TCRdb's version contains in-frame clones alone and is incomplete. The data hold roughly 13,000 clones, with around nine tenths observed a single time. The source material was ileal tissue. This rearrangement joins TRBV7-3 to TRBJ2-2; the D gene is possibly TRBD1 (5 bases). The TCR originated in an adult with Crohn's disease. In nucleotides, the CDR3 is TGTGCCAGCAGCTTAACCCTCGGACAGAACACCGGGGAGCTGTTTTTT. Protein product: CASSLTLGQNTGELFF.